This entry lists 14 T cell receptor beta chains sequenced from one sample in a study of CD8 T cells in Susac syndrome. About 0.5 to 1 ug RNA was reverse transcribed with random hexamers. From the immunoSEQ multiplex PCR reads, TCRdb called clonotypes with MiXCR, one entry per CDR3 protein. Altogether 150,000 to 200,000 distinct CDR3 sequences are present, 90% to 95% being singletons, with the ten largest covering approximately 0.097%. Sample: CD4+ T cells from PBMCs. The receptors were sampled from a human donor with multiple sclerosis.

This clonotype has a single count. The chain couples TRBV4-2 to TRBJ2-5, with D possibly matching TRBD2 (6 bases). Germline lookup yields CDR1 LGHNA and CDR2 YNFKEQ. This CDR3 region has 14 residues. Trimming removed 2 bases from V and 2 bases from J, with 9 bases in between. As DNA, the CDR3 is TGTGCCAGCAGCCAAAGGCTAGCGCAAGAGACCCAGTACTTC. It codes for CASSQRLAQETQYF.

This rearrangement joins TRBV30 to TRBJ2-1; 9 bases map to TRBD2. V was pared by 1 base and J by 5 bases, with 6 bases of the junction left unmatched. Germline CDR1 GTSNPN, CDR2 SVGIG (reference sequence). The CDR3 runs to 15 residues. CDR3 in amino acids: CAWSAGLARNNEQFF. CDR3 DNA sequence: TGTGCCTGGAGTGCGGGACTAGCCAGGAACAATGAGCAGTTCTTC.

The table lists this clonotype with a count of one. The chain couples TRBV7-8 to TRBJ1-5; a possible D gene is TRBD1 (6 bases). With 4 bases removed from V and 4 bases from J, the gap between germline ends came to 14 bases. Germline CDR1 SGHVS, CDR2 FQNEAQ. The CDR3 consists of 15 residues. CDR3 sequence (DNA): TGTGCCAGCAGCTCAGCGACAGGTGTTAATCAGCCCCAGCATTTT. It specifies CASSSATGVNQPQHF.

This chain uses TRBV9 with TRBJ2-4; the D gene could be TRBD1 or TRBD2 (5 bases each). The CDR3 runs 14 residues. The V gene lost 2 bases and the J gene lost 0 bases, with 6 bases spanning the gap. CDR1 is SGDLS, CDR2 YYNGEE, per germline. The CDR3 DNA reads TGTGCCAGCAGCGTGGGGACAGCCAAAAACATTCAGTACTTC. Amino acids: CASSVGTAKNIQYF. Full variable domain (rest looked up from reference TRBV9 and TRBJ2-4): DSGVTQTPKHLITATGQRVTLRCSPRSGDLSVYWYQQSLDQGLQFLIQYYNGEERAKGNILERFSAQQFPDLHSELNLSSLELGDSALYFCASSVGTAKNIQYFGAGTRLSVL.

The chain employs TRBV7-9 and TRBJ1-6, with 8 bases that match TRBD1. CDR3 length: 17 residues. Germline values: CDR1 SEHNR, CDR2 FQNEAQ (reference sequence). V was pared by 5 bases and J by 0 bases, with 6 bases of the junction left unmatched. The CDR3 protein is CASSLWTGLSYNSPLHF. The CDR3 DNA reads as TGTGCCAGCAGCCTTTGGACAGGGCTCTCCTATAATTCACCCCTCCACTTT.

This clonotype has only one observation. In nucleotides, the CDR3 is TGTGCCAGCAGCCCTTGGGGAGGGACAGGGGGTTCTAGCACAGATACGCAGTATTTT. It yields the protein CASSPWGGTGGSSTDTQYF. The gene calls are TRBV3-1 and TRBJ2-3; the match to TRBD1 covers 11 bases. Germline CDR1 and CDR2: LGHDT and YNNKEL (reference sequence). This CDR3 is built from 19 residues. Trimming removed 4 bases from V and 0 bases from J; junction bases left unmatched: 12.

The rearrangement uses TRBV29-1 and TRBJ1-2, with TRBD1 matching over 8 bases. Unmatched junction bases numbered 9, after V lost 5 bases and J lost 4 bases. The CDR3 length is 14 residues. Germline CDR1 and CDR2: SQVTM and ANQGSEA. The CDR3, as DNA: TGCAGCGTTACTAAGGACAGGGATATCTATGGCTACACCTTC. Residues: CSVTKDRDIYGYTF.

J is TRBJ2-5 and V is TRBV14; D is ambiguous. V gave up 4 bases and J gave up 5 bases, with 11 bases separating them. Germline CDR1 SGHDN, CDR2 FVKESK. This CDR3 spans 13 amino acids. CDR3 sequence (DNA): TGTGCCAGCAGCCCCGGTATTTCGGAGACCCAGTACTTC. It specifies CASSPGISETQYF.

The CDR3 loop is CSVHRRGDEKLFF. CDR3 bases: TGCAGCGTCCACCGCAGGGGGGATGAAAAACTGTTTTTT. The chain recombines TRBV29-1 with TRBJ1-4; 7 nucleotides match TRBD1. The length of the CDR3 is 13 residues. J lost 6 bases, V lost 6 bases, and 7 bases had no gene match. Germline CDR1 is SQVTM and CDR2 is ANQGSEA.

CDR3 region: CASSQSLGDIQYF. CDR3 DNA sequence: TGTGCCAGCAGTCAGAGTTTGGGCGACATTCAGTACTTC. The J gene is TRBJ2-4, the V gene TRBV27; no definite D call. The CDR3 loop spans 13 amino acids. Germline V CDR1 and CDR2: MNHEY, SMNVEV (reference sequence). Trimming took 5 bases from V and 8 from J, leaving 13 bases between them.

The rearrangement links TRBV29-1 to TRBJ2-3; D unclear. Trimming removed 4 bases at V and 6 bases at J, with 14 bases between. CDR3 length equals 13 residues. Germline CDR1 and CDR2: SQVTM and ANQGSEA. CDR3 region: CSVGASLSDTQYF. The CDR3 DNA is TGCAGCGTTGGGGCCAGCTTATCTGATACGCAGTATTTT.

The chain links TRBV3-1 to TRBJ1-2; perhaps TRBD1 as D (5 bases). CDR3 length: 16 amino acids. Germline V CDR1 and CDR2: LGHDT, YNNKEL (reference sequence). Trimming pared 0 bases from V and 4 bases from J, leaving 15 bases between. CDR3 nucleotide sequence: TGTGCCAGCAGCCAAGAAACAGGAGAACCTAGCTATGGCTACACCTTC. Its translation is CASSQETGEPSYGYTF.

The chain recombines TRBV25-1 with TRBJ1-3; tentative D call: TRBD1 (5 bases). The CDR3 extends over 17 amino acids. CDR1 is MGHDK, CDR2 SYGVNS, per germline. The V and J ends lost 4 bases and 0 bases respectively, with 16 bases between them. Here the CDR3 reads CASSGNTAGFSGNTIYF. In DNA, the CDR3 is TGTGCCAGCAGTGGAAACACCGCAGGGTTCTCTGGAAACACCATATATTTT. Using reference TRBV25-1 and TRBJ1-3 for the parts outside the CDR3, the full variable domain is EADIYQTPRYLVIGTGKKITLECSQTMGHDKMYWYQQDPGMELHLIHYSYGVNSTEKGDLSSESTVSRIRTEHFPLTLESARPSHTSQYLCASSGNTAGFSGNTIYFGEGSWLTVV.

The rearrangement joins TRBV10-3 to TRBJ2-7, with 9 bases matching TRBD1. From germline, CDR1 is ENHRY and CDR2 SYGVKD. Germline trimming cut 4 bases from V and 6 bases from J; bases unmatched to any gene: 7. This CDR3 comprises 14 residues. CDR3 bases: TGTGCCATCAGTGGAACGGGACAGGGCAGCGAGCAGTACTTC. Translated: CAISGTGQGSEQYF.